Below, one T cell receptor (beta chain) is given with its context. The source of the sample is a study of regulatory T cells in long-lasting Graves disease. With 2 bases removed from V and 6 bases from J, the gap between germline ends came to 8 bases. The CDR3 length is 13 residues. From germline, CDR1 is MNHNS and CDR2 SASEGT. Stated time point: newly diagnosed GD, antithyroid drugs for less than 3 months. Isolated PBMC RNA provided the starting material for the TCR library. Construction of TCR beta libraries relied on iRepertoire HTBI primers and on Arm-PCR targeting CDR3 regions. TCRdb itself ran the multiplex PCR reads through MiXCR, one entry per CDR3 protein. The sample records some 560,000 distinct CDR3 sequences, 15% to 20% being singletons. The sample was also reused in another study, on T cells in Graves' hyperthyroidism and ophthalmopathy. Per that paper: The study used the HTBI primer set for a first-round RT-PCR of the TCR CDR3.

The rearrangement joins TRBV6-1 to TRBJ2-1; D may match TRBD1 or TRBD2 (5 bases each). The sequencing here drew on peripheral blood mononuclear cells (PBMCs), taken at new diagnosis, from a patient treated with antithyroid drugs. The receptor's source is a woman aged 35-60 years with Graves disease. The DNA of the CDR3 is TGTGCCAGCAGTGAATGGGGGAGCAATGAGCAGTTCTTC. It yields the protein CASSEWGSNEQFF.